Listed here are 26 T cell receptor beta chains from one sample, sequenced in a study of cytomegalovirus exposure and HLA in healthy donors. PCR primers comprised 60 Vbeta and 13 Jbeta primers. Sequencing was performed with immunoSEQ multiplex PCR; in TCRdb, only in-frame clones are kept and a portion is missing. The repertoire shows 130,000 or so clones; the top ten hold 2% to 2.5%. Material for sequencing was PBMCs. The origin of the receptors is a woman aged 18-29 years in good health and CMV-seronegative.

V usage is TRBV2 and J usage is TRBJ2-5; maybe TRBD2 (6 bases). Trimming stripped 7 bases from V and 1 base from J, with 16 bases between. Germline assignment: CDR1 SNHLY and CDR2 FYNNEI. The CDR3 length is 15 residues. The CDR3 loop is CASKAHGGLQETQYF. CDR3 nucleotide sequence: TGTGCCAGCAAAGCCCATGGGGGACTCCAAGAGACCCAGTACTTC.

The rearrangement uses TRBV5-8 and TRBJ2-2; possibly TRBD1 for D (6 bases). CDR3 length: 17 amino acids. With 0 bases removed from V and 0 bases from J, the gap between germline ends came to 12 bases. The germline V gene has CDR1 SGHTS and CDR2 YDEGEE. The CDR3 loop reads CASSLDGWDTNTGELFF. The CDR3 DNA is TGTGCCAGCAGCTTGGATGGTTGGGACACGAACACCGGGGAGCTGTTTTTT.

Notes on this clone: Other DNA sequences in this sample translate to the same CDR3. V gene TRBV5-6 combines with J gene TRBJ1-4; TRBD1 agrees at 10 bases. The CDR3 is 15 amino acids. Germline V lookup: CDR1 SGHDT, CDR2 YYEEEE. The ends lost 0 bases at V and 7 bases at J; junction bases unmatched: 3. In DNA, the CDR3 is TGTGCCAGCAGCTTGGGGACAGGGGGTCCTGAAAAACTGTTTTTT. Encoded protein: CASSLGTGGPEKLFF.

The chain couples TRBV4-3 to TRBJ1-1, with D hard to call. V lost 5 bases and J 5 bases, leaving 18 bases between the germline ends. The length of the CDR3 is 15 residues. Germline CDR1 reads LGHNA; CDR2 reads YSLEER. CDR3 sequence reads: CASSMTLGAGTEAFF. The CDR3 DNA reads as TGCGCCAGCAGCATGACTTTGGGAGCGGGGACTGAAGCTTTCTTT.

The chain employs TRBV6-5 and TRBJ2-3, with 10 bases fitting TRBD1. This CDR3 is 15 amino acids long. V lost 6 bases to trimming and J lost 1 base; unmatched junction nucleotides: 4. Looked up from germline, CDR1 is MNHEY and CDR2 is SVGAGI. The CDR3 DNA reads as TGTGCCAGCAGCCTCGGGACAGGGGGCACAGATACGCAGTATTTT. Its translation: CASSLGTGGTDTQYF.

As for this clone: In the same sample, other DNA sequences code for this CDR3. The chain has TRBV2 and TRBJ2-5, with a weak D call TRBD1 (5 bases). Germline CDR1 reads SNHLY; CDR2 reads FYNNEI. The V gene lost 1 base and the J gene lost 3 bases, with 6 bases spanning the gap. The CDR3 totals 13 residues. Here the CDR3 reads CASSEGREETQYF. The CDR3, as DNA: TGTGCCAGCAGTGAAGGCAGGGAAGAGACCCAGTACTTC.

This CDR3 is CASSYSGVTEAFF. The CDR3 DNA reads TGTGCCAGTAGTTATAGCGGGGTCACTGAAGCTTTCTTT. This rearrangement joins TRBV19 to TRBJ1-1; D gene ambiguous. V was trimmed by 5 bases and J by 4 bases, leaving 11 bases between them. The CDR3 totals 13 residues. Germline V gene lookup returns CDR1 LNHDA and CDR2 SQIVND (reference sequence).

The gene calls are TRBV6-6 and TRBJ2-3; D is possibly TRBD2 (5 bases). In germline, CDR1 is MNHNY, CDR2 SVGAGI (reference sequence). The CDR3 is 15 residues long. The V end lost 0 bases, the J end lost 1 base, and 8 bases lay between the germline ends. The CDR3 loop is CASSYSRTRTDTQYF. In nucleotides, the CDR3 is TGTGCCAGCAGTTACTCGAGGACTCGCACAGATACGCAGTATTTT.

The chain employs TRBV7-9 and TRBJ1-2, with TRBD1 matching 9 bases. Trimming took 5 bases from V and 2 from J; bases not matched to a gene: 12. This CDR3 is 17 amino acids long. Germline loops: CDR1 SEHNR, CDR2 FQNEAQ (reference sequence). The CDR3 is CASSRDWTGVVNYGYTF. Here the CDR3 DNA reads TGTGCCAGCAGCAGAGACTGGACAGGGGTTGTGAACTATGGCTACACCTTC.

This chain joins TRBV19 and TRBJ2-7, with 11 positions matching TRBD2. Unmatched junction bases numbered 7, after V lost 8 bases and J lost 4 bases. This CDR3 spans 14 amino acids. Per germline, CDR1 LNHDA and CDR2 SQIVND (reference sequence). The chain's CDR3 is CASGSGLAEYEQYF. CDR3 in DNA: TGTGCCAGTGGCTCGGGACTAGCGGAATACGAGCAGTACTTC.

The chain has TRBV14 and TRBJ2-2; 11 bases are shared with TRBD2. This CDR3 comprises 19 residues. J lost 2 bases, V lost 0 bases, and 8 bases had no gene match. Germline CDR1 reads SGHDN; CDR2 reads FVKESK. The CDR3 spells CASSQDLPGTSGNTGELFF. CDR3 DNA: TGTGCCAGCAGCCAAGATCTTCCCGGGACTAGCGGCAACACCGGGGAGCTGTTTTTT. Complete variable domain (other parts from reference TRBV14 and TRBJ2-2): EAGVTQFPSHSVIEKGQTVTLRCDPISGHDNLYWYRRVMGKEIKFLLHFVKESKQDESGMPNNRFLAERTGGTYSTLKVQPAELEDSGVYFCASSQDLPGTSGNTGELFFGEGSRLTVL.

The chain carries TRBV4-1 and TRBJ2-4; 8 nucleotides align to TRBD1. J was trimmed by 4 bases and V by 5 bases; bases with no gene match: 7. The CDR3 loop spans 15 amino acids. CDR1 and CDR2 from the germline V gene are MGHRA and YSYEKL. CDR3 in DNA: TGCGCCAGCAGCGGTACCGGGACAGGAAAAAACATTCAGTACTTC. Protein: CASSGTGTGKNIQYF.

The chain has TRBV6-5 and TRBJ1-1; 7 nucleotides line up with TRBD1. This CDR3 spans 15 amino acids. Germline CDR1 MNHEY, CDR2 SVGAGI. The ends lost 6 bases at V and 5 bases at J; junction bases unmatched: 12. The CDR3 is CASRLTGSRDTEAFF. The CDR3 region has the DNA TGTGCCAGCAGGTTGACAGGGTCGAGGGATACTGAAGCTTTCTTT.

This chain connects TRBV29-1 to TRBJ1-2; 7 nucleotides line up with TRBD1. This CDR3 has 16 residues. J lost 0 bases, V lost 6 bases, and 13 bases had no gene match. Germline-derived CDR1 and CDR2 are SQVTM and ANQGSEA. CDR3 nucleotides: TGCAGCGTGTTACGAGCCGGGACAGACCCTAACTATGGCTACACCTTC. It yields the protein CSVLRAGTDPNYGYTF.

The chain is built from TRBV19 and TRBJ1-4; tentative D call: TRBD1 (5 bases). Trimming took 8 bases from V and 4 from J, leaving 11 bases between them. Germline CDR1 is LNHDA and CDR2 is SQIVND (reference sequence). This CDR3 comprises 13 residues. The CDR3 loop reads CASGLGLNEKLFF. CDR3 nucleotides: TGTGCCAGTGGGCTGGGGCTTAATGAAAAACTGTTTTTT.

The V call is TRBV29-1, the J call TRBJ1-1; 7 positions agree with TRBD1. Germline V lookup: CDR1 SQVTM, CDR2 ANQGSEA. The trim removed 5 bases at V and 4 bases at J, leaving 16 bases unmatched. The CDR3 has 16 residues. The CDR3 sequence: CSVPQGNRRVGTEAFF. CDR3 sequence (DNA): TGCAGCGTTCCACAGGGGAATCGTCGGGTGGGCACTGAAGCTTTCTTT.

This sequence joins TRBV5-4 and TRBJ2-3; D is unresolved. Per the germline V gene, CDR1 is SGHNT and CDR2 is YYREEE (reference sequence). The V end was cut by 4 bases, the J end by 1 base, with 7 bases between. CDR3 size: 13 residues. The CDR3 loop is CASSKEGTDTQYF. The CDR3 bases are TGTGCCAGCAGCAAAGAGGGCACAGATACGCAGTATTTT.

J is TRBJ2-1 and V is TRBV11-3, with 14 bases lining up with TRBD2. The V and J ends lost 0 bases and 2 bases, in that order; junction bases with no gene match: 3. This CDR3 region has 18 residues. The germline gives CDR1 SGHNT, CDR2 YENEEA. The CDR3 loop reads CASSLDRGLAGAYNEQFF. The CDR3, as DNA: TGTGCCAGCAGCTTAGACCGGGGACTAGCGGGAGCCTACAATGAGCAGTTCTTC.

The chain's CDR3 is CASSQAPIAGRILDSGANVLTF. CDR3 bases: TGCGCCAGCAGCCAAGCGCCAATCGCGGGGCGGATCCTCGACTCTGGGGCCAACGTCCTGACTTTC. The V call is TRBV4-3, the J call TRBJ2-6; D may be TRBD2 (6 bases). CDR1 is LGHNA and CDR2 is YSLEER in the germline V gene. Trimming cost V 1 base and J 0 bases, with 25 bases left between them. This CDR3 contains 22 residues.

The CDR3 region is CASRQTRDRGKNEQFF. The DNA of the CDR3 is TGTGCCAGCAGGCAAACCCGGGACAGGGGGAAAAATGAGCAGTTCTTC. The chain joins TRBV6-7 to TRBJ2-1, with 11 bases matching TRBD1. TRBV6-7 carries the ORF label, with uncertain function. The CDR3 covers 16 residues. V lost 6 bases and J lost 7; bases outside the gene matches: 11.

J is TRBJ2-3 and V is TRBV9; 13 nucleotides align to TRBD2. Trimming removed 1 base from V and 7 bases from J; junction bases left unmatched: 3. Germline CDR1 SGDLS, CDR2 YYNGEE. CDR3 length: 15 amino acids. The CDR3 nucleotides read TGTGCCAGCAGCGTACGACTAGCGGGAGGAAATACGCAGTATTTT. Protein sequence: CASSVRLAGGNTQYF.

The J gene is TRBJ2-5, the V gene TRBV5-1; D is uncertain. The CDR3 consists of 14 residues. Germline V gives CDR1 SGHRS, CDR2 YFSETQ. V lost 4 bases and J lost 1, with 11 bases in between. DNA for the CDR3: TGCGCCAGCAGCCCCGTTGGGCCCCAAGAGACCCAGTACTTC. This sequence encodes CASSPVGPQETQYF.

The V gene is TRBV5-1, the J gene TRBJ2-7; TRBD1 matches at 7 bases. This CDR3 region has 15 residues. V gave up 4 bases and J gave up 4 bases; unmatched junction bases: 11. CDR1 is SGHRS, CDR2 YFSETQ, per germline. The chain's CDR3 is CASSPMTGTSYEQYF. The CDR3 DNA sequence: TGCGCCAGCAGCCCCATGACAGGGACCTCTTACGAGCAGTACTTC.

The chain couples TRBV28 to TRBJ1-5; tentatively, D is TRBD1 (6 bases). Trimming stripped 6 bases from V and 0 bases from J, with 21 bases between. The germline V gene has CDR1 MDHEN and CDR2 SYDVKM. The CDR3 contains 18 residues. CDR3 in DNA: TGTGCCAGCAGCCTTACCGCCACCAGGGGATATAGCAATCAGCCCCAGCATTTT. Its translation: CASSLTATRGYSNQPQHF.

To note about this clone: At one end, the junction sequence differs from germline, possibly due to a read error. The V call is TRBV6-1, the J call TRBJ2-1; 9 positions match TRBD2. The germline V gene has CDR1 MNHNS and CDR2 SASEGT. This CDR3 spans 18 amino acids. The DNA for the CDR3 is TGTGCCAGCAGAGAAGGACTAGCGACGACCAGCTCCTACAATGAGCAGTTCTTC. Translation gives CASREGLATTSSYNEQFF.

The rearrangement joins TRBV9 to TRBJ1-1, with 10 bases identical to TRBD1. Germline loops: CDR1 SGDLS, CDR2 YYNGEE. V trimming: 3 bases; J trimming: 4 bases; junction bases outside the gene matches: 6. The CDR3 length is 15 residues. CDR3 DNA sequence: TGTGCCAGCAGCGATCGACAGGGGGCAGTCACTGAAGCTTTCTTT. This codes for CASSDRQGAVTEAFF.